This TCR beta chain originates from a study of blood T cells in healthy people across ages. Study conclusions and caveats: Using unsorted PBMCs precluded a conclusive naive versus antigen-experienced comparison. Higher diversity and more naive CD4+ cells were features of long-lived donors, compared to aged donors.

Using a J-beta primer mix together with a sample-barcoded 5' primer, a second PCR was run for roughly 7 to 11 cycles. Researchers report that each sample yielded at least 3 million CDR3-containing paired-end reads. TCRdb passed the 5' RACE reads through MiXCR, listing each CDR3 protein once. The sample lists roughly 1.7 million distinct CDR3 sequences, approximately 32% occurring once. Germline values: CDR1 DFQATT, CDR2 SNEGSKA (reference sequence). V lost 0 bases to trimming and J lost 0 bases, with 14 bases between them. The CDR3 covers 17 residues. In regard to this clonotype: Antigen specificity is unknown.

Total RNA amounts of at least 6 micrograms were extracted per sample. Sequencing was performed on blood. The receptor comes from a woman aged 25 to 39 in good health. The chain has TRBV20-1 and TRBJ1-4; weak D call: TRBD1 (5 bases). For the CDR3, the DNA is TGCAGTGCTAGAGACTCGGGACTTCCTTCAACTAATGAAAAACTGTTTTTT. Its translation is CSARDSGLPSTNEKLFF.